The 25 T cell receptor beta chains in this list originate from one sample, sequenced in a study of vaccination and CD4 T cells after COVID-19. The Oncomine TCR Beta short-read assay was applied to DNA of cultured CD4+ T cells. TCRdb re-analysed the PCR reads in MiXCR, keeping a single row per CDR3 protein. The sample lists 15,000 to 17,000 distinct CDR3 sequences; about two fifths were seen once. The sample's treatment: 10-day PBMC culture with coronavirus spike peptide pools or control peptides (ViraFEST assay). No antigen has been identified for these receptors. Sequenced material: CD4+ T cells from blood, cultured in vitro, taken before SARS-CoV-2 vaccination. The receptor set was obtained from a human donor who had recovered from COVID-19.

This chain connects TRBV20-1 to TRBJ2-1; D might be TRBD1 (6 bases). The CDR3 runs 14 residues. Per the germline V gene, CDR1 is DFQATT and CDR2 is SNEGSKA (reference sequence). V lost 5 bases to trimming and J lost 8 bases, with 19 bases between them. In nucleotides, the CDR3 is TGCAGTGCTGGGACACAGGCACTAGACTATGAGCAGTTCTTC. The encoded protein is CSAGTQALDYEQFF.

In DNA, the CDR3 is TGTGCCAGCTCACCAGGGACTAGCGGGAGGATCGAGACCCAGTACTTC. Translation: CASSPGTSGRIETQYF. This chain joins TRBV18 and TRBJ2-5; 15 bases line up with TRBD2. Germline V CDR1 and CDR2: KGHSH, LQKENI. The CDR3 contains 16 residues. Germline trimming cut 2 bases from V and 5 bases from J; bases unmatched to any gene: 3.

A few counts support this clonotype. The V call is TRBV7-3, the J call TRBJ1-1, with 10 bases identical to TRBD1. V dropped 3 bases and J dropped 4; count of bases not matched to a gene: 11. The CDR3 runs to 17 residues. The germline V gene has CDR1 SGHTA and CDR2 FQGTGA. The CDR3 bases are TGTGCCAGCAGCTTCCCACCGGGACAGGGGAGGGTCACTGAAGCTTTCTTT. It encodes CASSFPPGQGRVTEAFF.

The rearrangement uses TRBV24-1 and TRBJ2-1, with TRBD1 as a possible D gene (6 bases). This CDR3 comprises 13 residues. Looked up from germline, CDR1 is KGHDR and CDR2 is SFDVKD. V was shortened by 7 bases and J by 6 bases, with 12 bases between the two germline ends. CDR3 sequence: CATSAPGVNEQFF. The CDR3 DNA sequence: TGTGCCACCAGCGCCCCAGGGGTCAATGAGCAGTTCTTC.

The rearrangement uses TRBV18 and TRBJ2-3, with TRBD1 matching over 9 bases. With V trimmed by 3 bases and J by 3 bases, 7 bases remained unmatched. The CDR3 length is 16 residues. Germline CDR1 KGHSH, CDR2 LQKENI. The CDR3 sequence is CASSPLGTGSTDTQYF. In DNA, the CDR3 is TGTGCCAGCTCACCCCTCGGGACAGGGAGTACAGATACGCAGTATTTT.

For the CDR3, the DNA is TGTGCCACCAGCAGGGACAGGGGGCGTGGAAACACCATATATTTT. Amino acid sequence: CATSRDRGRGNTIYF. The rearrangement joins TRBV15 to TRBJ1-3; TRBD1 matches at 11 bases. This CDR3 is 15 amino acids long. Germline CDR1 and CDR2: LNHNV and YYDKDF (reference sequence). Losses at the gene ends were 3 bases for V and 3 bases for J; bases not matched to a gene: 1.

This clonotype turned up a few times. This chain connects TRBV7-9 to TRBJ1-5, with D unclear. The V gene's germline CDR1 is SEHNR and CDR2 FQNEAQ (reference sequence). V dropped 5 bases and J dropped 7 bases, with 18 bases sitting between them. The CDR3 extends over 15 amino acids. CDR3 region: CASSRLDSHPQPQHF. The CDR3 region has the DNA TGTGCCAGCAGCCGATTGGACTCTCATCCACAGCCCCAGCATTTT.

This clonotype came up once. CDR3 coding DNA: TGTGCCAGTAGTTTCGGGACAGGGGGAGAGACCCAGTACTTC. Its translation: CASSFGTGGETQYF. V and J are TRBV19 and TRBJ2-5; the match to TRBD1 covers 11 bases. This CDR3 is built from 14 residues. J gave up 4 bases and V 5 bases, and 3 bases lay outside the gene matches. Germline CDR1 and CDR2: LNHDA and SQIVND (reference sequence). The variable domain in full, with the rest retrieved from reference TRBV19 and TRBJ2-5, is DGGITQSPKYLFRKEGQNVTLSCEQNLNHDAMYWYRQDPGQGLRLIYYSQIVNDFQKGDIAEGYSVSREKKESFPLTVTSAQKNPTAFYLCASSFGTGGETQYFGPGTRLLVL.

This sequence joins TRBV12-3 or TRBV12-4 and TRBJ1-1, with D possibly matching TRBD1 (5 bases). The CDR3 spans 14 residues. Trimming pared 1 base from V and 5 bases from J, leaving 11 bases between. The CDR3 DNA follows: TGTGCCAGCAGTTTAGAGGGGTTTGGAACTGAAGCTTTCTTT. This translates into CASSLEGFGTEAFF.

A few counts support this clonotype. V usage is TRBV7-2 and J usage is TRBJ1-5, with D uncertain. CDR3 size: 14 residues. CDR1 SGHTA and CDR2 FQGNSA come from the germline V gene. Trimming shortened V by 2 bases and J by 5 bases, and 10 bases separated the two germline ends. CDR3 nucleotides: TGTGCCAGCAGCTTATCGCCCGGGGATCAGCCCCAGCATTTT. Translating it yields CASSLSPGDQPQHF.

The sample holds a few counts of this clonotype. The chain has TRBV27 and TRBJ2-3; D could derive from TRBD1 or TRBD2 (5 bases each). The germline gives CDR1 MNHEY, CDR2 SMNVEV (reference sequence). The CDR3 sequence is 15 residues long. Trimming pared 6 bases from V and 2 bases from J, leaving 15 bases between. The CDR3: CASSSGWGFTDTQYF. In nucleotides, the CDR3 is TGTGCCAGCAGCTCGGGATGGGGGTTCACAGATACGCAGTATTTT.

This clonotype is categorized as medium-sized. The V and J genes are TRBV25-1 and TRBJ2-5, with a tentative D call TRBD1 (6 bases). V lost 8 bases and J 1 base, leaving 11 bases between the germline ends. Germline CDR1 reads MGHDK; CDR2 reads SYGVNS. CDR3 length equals 13 residues. The CDR3: CASGEGGQETQYF. The CDR3 DNA follows: TGTGCCAGCGGGGAAGGGGGCCAAGAGACCCAGTACTTC.

This clonotype was observed a single time. The V call is TRBV6-5, the J call TRBJ2-2; either TRBD1 or TRBD2 may supply D (5 bases each). CDR3 length equals 15 residues. Trimming took off 3 bases at V and 4 bases at J, with 12 bases between the two ends. In germline, CDR1 is MNHEY, CDR2 SVGAGI. CDR3 amino acids: CASSYLGGGTGELFF. In DNA form, the CDR3 reads TGTGCCAGCAGTTATCTGGGTGGGGGCACCGGGGAGCTGTTTTTT.

This rearrangement joins TRBV18 to TRBJ2-7; 7 bases are shared with TRBD1. The junction had 0 bases not matched to a gene; V was cut back by 3 bases and J by 4 bases. The CDR3 sequence is 12 residues long. Germline V CDR1 and CDR2: KGHSH, LQKENI. The CDR3 loop reads CASSPTGYEQYF. The DNA for the CDR3 is TGTGCCAGCTCACCGACAGGGTACGAGCAGTACTTC. Full variable domain (outside the CDR3, taken from reference TRBV18 and TRBJ2-7): NAGVMQNPRHLVRRRGQEARLRCSPMKGHSHVYWYRQLPEEGLKFMVYLQKENIIDESGMPKERFSAEFPKEGPSILRIQQVVRGDSAAYFCASSPTGYEQYFGPGTRLTVT.

V is TRBV7-9 and J is TRBJ2-7; TRBD1 is a possible D gene (6 bases). Trimming shortened V by 5 bases and J by 2 bases, and 13 bases separated the two germline ends. The germline V gene has CDR1 SEHNR and CDR2 FQNEAQ (reference sequence). The CDR3 consists of 14 residues. CDR3 amino acids: CASSLQGPPYEQYF. The DNA for the CDR3 is TGTGCCAGCAGCCTACAGGGACCCCCCTACGAGCAGTACTTC.

This rearrangement joins TRBV28 to TRBJ2-5; D is unresolved. This CDR3 is built from 12 residues. Germline V gene lookup returns CDR1 MDHEN and CDR2 SYDVKM. V was pared by 2 bases and J by 7 bases, with 8 bases between. The CDR3 spells CASSLEWRTQYF. The DNA for the CDR3 is TGTGCCAGCAGTTTAGAATGGCGGACCCAGTACTTC.

V is TRBV27 and J is TRBJ2-1, with 11 bases matching TRBD2. The CDR3 extends over 16 amino acids. Germline-derived CDR1 and CDR2 are MNHEY and SMNVEV (reference sequence). V was clipped by 6 bases and J by 3 bases; unmatched bases: 7. CDR3 amino acids: CASSRSTSGGYNEQFF. The DNA of the CDR3 is TGTGCCAGCAGCCGATCCACTAGCGGGGGCTACAATGAGCAGTTCTTC.

This clonotype was detected only a few times. The chain carries TRBV28 and TRBJ2-7; a possible D gene is TRBD1 (6 bases). The V end was cut by 4 bases, the J end by 4 bases, with 14 bases between. Germline values: CDR1 MDHEN, CDR2 SYDVKM. The CDR3 is made up of 14 amino acids. In nucleotides, the CDR3 is TGTGCCAGCAGTTCCGGGACACAGCTTTACGAGCAGTACTTC. Amino acid sequence: CASSSGTQLYEQYF.

The chain combines TRBV6-1 with TRBJ2-3, with TRBD2 matching 9 bases. The CDR3 covers 15 residues. V trimming: 5 bases; J trimming: 2 bases; junction bases outside the gene matches: 5. Looked up from germline, CDR1 is MNHNS and CDR2 is SASEGT. CDR3 sequence reads: CASSKAGGVTDTQYF. The CDR3 DNA follows: TGTGCCAGCAGTAAGGCGGGAGGGGTCACAGATACGCAGTATTTT.

This clonotype was found a few times. This chain connects TRBV6-2 or TRBV6-3 to TRBJ2-7; 9 bases are a match to TRBD2. V was clipped by 7 bases and J by 6 bases; unmatched bases: 13. CDR3 length equals 15 residues. CDR1 is MNHEY and CDR2 is SVGEGT in the germline V gene. DNA for the CDR3: TGTGCCAGCACTGATATTCGGCTAGCGGGAAGCGAGCAGTACTTC. Translated, it gives CASTDIRLAGSEQYF.

The chain uses TRBV7-9 and TRBJ1-2; TRBD1 matches at 9 bases. Germline CDR1 and CDR2: SEHNR and FQNEAQ (reference sequence). The CDR3 totals 16 residues. The V segment lost 5 bases and the J segment 0 bases; nucleotides outside the gene matches: 7. The CDR3 region is CASSIGQGNANYGYTF. DNA of the CDR3: TGTGCCAGCAGCATTGGACAGGGGAACGCTAACTATGGCTACACCTTC.

The CDR3 here is CASSSAKDLAGGVDEQFF. The CDR3 region has the DNA TGCGCCAGCAGCTCGGCAAAAGATCTAGCGGGAGGGGTCGATGAGCAGTTCTTC. The chain is built from TRBV5-1 and TRBJ2-1, with 12 positions matching TRBD2. Germline CDR1 SGHRS, CDR2 YFSETQ. This CDR3 contains 18 residues. The V gene end was trimmed by 3 bases and the J gene end by 8 bases; junction bases not matched to a gene: 15.

This clonotype was counted between two and nine times. The V gene is TRBV7-8, the J gene TRBJ1-1; TRBD1 might be the D (5 bases). The CDR3 has 16 residues. Germline CDR1 is SGHVS and CDR2 is FQNEAQ. Trimming pared 7 bases from V and 5 bases from J, leaving 23 bases between. The CDR3 loop reads CASTPGTERRGTEAFF. CDR3 bases: TGTGCCAGCACCCCAGGGACGGAGCGTCGGGGGACTGAAGCTTTCTTT.

CDR3: CSVDHGNTPGDEQFF. CDR3 nucleotide sequence: TGCAGCGTTGACCACGGTAACACCCCGGGAGATGAGCAGTTCTTC. The chain couples TRBV29-1 to TRBJ2-1; a possible D gene is TRBD2 (6 bases). V lost 3 bases to trimming and J lost 8 bases, with 20 bases between them. This CDR3 spans 15 amino acids. Germline CDR1 reads SQVTM; CDR2 reads ANQGSEA.

The chain links TRBV4-3 to TRBJ2-1; 9 bases agree with TRBD1. Trimming cost V 4 bases and J 4 bases; bases outside gene matches: 2. CDR1 LGHNA and CDR2 YSLEER come from the germline V gene. The CDR3 is made up of 14 amino acids. CDR3 DNA: TGCGCCAGCAGCCGAGGACAGGGGTACAATGAGCAGTTCTTC. Translated, it gives CASSRGQGYNEQFF.